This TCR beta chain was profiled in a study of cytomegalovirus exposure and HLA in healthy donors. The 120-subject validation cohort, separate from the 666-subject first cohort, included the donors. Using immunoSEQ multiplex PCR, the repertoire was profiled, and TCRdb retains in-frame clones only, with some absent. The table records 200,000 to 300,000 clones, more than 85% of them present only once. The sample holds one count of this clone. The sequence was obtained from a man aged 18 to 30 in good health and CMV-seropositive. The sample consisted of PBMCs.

CDR3 DNA: TGTGCCAGCAGCAAAGGAAGACAGCCTTACTCCTACGAGCAGTACTTC. Encoded protein: CASSKGRQPYSYEQYF. The chain has TRBV21-1 and TRBJ2-7; TRBD1 is taken as the D call from the table, unchecked against the DNA. TRBV21-1 has pseudogene status. This CDR3 is 16 amino acids long.